This T cell receptor beta chain was observed in a study of blood T cells in healthy people across ages. Study outcomes and limitations: Unsorted PBMC input precluded a conclusive naive versus antigen-experienced comparison. Diversity estimated from one million T cells was considered an underestimate.

The authors ran a second PCR of 7 to 11 cycles using a sample-barcoded 5' primer and a J-beta primer mix. There were at least 3 million CDR3-containing paired-end reads obtained from each sample. TCRdb analysed the 5' RACE reads with MiXCR anew, one entry per CDR3 protein. Here the sample spans 750,000 to 950,000 distinct CDR3 sequences, 25% to 30% being singletons. The authors isolated at least 6.5 million PBMCs per sample. This clonotype was counted a few times. Its antigen is as yet unknown. The same data also contributed to another study, on T cells of mothers and their children.

The receptor was derived from a woman aged 40 to 49 in good health. The sample was blood.

CDR3 in amino acids: CASKRGGNLNTEAFF. CDR3 nucleotides: TGTGCCAGCAAGAGAGGTGGGAATTTGAACACTGAAGCTTTCTTT. This chain uses TRBV12-3 or TRBV12-4 with TRBJ1-1; D gene uncertain. CDR3 length: 15 amino acids. Between the trimmed V and J ends, which lost 7 bases and 0 bases, there was a span of 15 bases.